A single sample is the source of the 14 T cell receptor beta chains below, sequenced in a study of shared clonotypes between healthy human individuals. CD45RO-negative, CCR7-positively selected cells formed the naive CD8 fraction, excluding terminally differentiated effector memory CD45RA+ cells. Clones were sequenced by immunoSEQ multiplex PCR, and TCRdb holds only the in-frame ones, with some missing. The profile shows about 2.2 million clones, 90% to 95% of them singletons. What was sequenced was naive CD8+ T cells from PBMCs. The receptors here all came from a man aged 18 to 30 in good health. Some clones in this sample may be carry-over from other donors' samples.

The chain combines TRBV7-6 with TRBJ1-4, with 8 bases that match TRBD1. The CDR3 is 14 amino acids. Germline trimming cut 6 bases from V and 7 bases from J; bases unmatched to any gene: 7. Germline loops: CDR1 SGHVS, CDR2 FNYEAQ. In DNA form, the CDR3 reads TGTGCCAGCAGTGACGGACAGGGTTTTGAAAAACTGTTTTTT. Its translation is CASSDGQGFEKLFF.

V usage is TRBV10-3 and J usage is TRBJ1-2; D is perhaps TRBD1 (5 bases). The CDR3 has 14 amino acids. Germline CDR1 and CDR2: ENHRY and SYGVKD. Trimming took off 6 bases at V and 8 bases at J, with 19 bases between the two ends. The CDR3 sequence: CAIRVQGSGLGYTF. The CDR3 coding sequence is TGTGCCATCAGAGTTCAGGGTTCAGGACTCGGCTACACCTTC.

The chain couples TRBV5-5 to TRBJ1-5, with 7 bases aligning to TRBD1. Trimming removed 5 bases from V and 1 base from J; junction bases left unmatched: 9. This CDR3 comprises 16 residues. Germline assignment: CDR1 SGHKS and CDR2 YYEKEE (reference sequence). The CDR3: CASSPTGVWSNQPQHF. DNA for the CDR3: TGTGCCAGCAGTCCCACAGGGGTTTGGAGCAATCAGCCCCAGCATTTT.

The J gene is TRBJ2-3, the V gene TRBV20-1; TRBD2 agrees at 7 bases. Per germline, CDR1 DFQATT and CDR2 SNEGSKA (reference sequence). The CDR3 has 11 amino acids. J was trimmed by 6 bases and V by 7 bases; bases with no gene match: 4. Here the CDR3 DNA reads TGCAGTGTTGGGGAGGGTGATACGCAGTATTTT. The encoded protein is CSVGEGDTQYF.

The gene calls are TRBV28 and TRBJ2-7; D is uncertain. Per germline, CDR1 MDHEN and CDR2 SYDVKM. The germline V and J ends were trimmed by 3 bases and 5 bases, with 5 bases remaining between them. The CDR3 contains 11 residues. The CDR3 DNA reads TGTGCCAGCAGTTTCACAAACGAGCAGTACTTC. Its protein is CASSFTNEQYF.

The chain is built from TRBV7-2 and TRBJ1-1; D is uncertain. This CDR3 has 14 residues. V was pared by 0 bases and J by 4 bases, with 9 bases between. Germline V gene lookup returns CDR1 SGHTA and CDR2 FQGNSA. The CDR3 reads CASSLAPPLTEAFF. For the CDR3, the DNA is TGTGCCAGCAGCTTAGCCCCGCCCCTCACTGAAGCTTTCTTT.

This clone was seen a single time. The chain employs TRBV7-9 and TRBJ2-1, with D possibly TRBD2 on 6 matching bases. With 4 bases removed from V and 7 bases from J, the gap between germline ends came to 17 bases. CDR3 length: 15 amino acids. Germline CDR1 and CDR2: SEHNR and FQNEAQ (reference sequence). The CDR3 loop is CASSSGGIIGNEQFF. CDR3 coding DNA: TGTGCCAGCAGCTCCGGCGGGATAATAGGGAATGAGCAGTTCTTC. Filled out from reference TRBV7-9 and TRBJ2-1, the complete variable domain reads DTGVSQNPRHKITKRGQNVTFRCDPISEHNRLYWYRQTLGQGPEFLTYFQNEAQLEKSRLLSDRFSAERPKGSFSTLEIQRTEQGDSAMYLCASSSGGIIGNEQFFGPGTRLTVL.

The chain combines TRBV27 with TRBJ1-1; D not resolved. The CDR3 sequence is 13 residues long. The V gene's germline CDR1 is MNHEY and CDR2 SMNVEV (reference sequence). V gave up 3 bases and J gave up 3 bases, with 8 bases separating them. The CDR3 sequence is CASSFTWDTEAFF. The CDR3, as DNA: TGTGCCAGCAGTTTCACCTGGGACACTGAAGCTTTCTTT.

The chain links TRBV5-1 to TRBJ2-5; D gene uncertain. The DNA end favors TRBJ2-7, so the J call may be wrong. The CDR3 totals 13 residues. Germline V CDR1 and CDR2: SGHRS, YFSETQ. CDR3 sequence reads: CASSLGIGYEQYF. The CDR3, as DNA: TGCGCCAGCAGCTTGGGTATTGGGTACGAGCAGTACTTC.

The chain recombines TRBV13 with TRBJ2-7, with no clear D. The CDR3 is 17 residues long. The germline CDR1 and CDR2 sequences are PRHDT and FYEKMQ (reference sequence). V was shortened by 0 bases and J by 0 bases, with 15 bases between the two germline ends. Here the CDR3 reads CASSLGLGQDFSYEQYF. The CDR3, as DNA: TGTGCCAGCAGCTTAGGCCTTGGGCAGGATTTCTCCTACGAGCAGTACTTC.

J is TRBJ1-5 and V is TRBV27; D call uncertain. Germline V lookup: CDR1 MNHEY, CDR2 SMNVEV (reference sequence). The CDR3 covers 13 residues. Trimming stripped 0 bases from V and 7 bases from J, with 7 bases between. CDR3 in DNA: TGTGCCAGCAGTTTATCTCTCTCACAGCCCCAGCATTTT. It yields the protein CASSLSLSQPQHF.

The chain combines TRBV21-1 with TRBJ2-7; TRBD1, the table's D call, was not compared with the DNA. TRBV21-1 is termed a pseudogene. The CDR3 runs 14 residues. CDR3 nucleotides: TGTGCCAGCAGCAAATCGGGACACCCCTACGAGCAGTACTTC. It codes for CASSKSGHPYEQYF.

The chain links TRBV7-8 to TRBJ2-3; the match to TRBD1 covers 10 bases. There are 16 residues in the CDR3. J was trimmed by 3 bases and V by 4 bases; bases with no gene match: 7. Germline V gives CDR1 SGHVS, CDR2 FQNEAQ. The CDR3 sequence: CASSSEPGQGTDTQYF. The DNA for the CDR3 is TGTGCCAGCAGCTCTGAACCGGGACAGGGGACAGATACGCAGTATTTT.

This chain joins TRBV5-6 and TRBJ1-6; TRBD1 is a possible D gene (5 bases). The length of the CDR3 is 16 residues. The V end was cut by 6 bases, the J end by 3 bases, with 16 bases between. The V gene's germline CDR1 is SGHDT and CDR2 YYEEEE. The CDR3 DNA reads as TGTGCCAGCACTCGGACAAAATTCGTCTATAATTCACCCCTCCACTTT. Amino acid sequence: CASTRTKFVYNSPLHF.